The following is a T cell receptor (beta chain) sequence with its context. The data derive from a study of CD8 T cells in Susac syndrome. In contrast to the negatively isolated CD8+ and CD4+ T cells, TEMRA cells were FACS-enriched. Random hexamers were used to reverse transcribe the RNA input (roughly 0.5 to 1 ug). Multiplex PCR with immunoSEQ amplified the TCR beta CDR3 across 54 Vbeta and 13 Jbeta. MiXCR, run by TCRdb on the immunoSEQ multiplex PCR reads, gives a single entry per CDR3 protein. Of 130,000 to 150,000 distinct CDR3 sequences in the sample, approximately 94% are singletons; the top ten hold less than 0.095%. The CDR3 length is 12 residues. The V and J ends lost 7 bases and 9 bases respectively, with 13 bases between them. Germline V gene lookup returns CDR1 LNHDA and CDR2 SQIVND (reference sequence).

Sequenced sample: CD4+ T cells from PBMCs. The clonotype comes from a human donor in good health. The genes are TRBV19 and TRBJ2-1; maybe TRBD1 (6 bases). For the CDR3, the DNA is TGTGCCAGTAACACCGGGACAAGTGAGCAGTTCTTC. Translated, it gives CASNTGTSEQFF. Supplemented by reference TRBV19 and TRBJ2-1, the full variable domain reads DGGITQSPKYLFRKEGQNVTLSCEQNLNHDAMYWYRQDPGQGLRLIYYSQIVNDFQKGDIAEGYSVSREKKESFPLTVTSAQKNPTAFYLCASNTGTSEQFFGPGTRLTVL.